A selection of T cell receptor beta chains follows, all from one sample in a study of cytomegalovirus exposure and HLA in healthy donors. The assay was immunoSEQ multiplex PCR, and TCRdb's table has in-frame clones only and misses some. The sample includes about 150,000 clones, less than 90% seen only once; the top ten take roughly 6.3%. Sequencing was done on a sample of PBMCs. Receptors originate from a male donor in good health and CMV-seropositive. Each CDR3 is given with its conserved first and last residue. The order of the fields is V gene, D gene, clone size, J gene, CDR3 protein, CDR3 DNA. The D gene is left open where the match is weak. Clone size, where shown, is once, few, many, or a class for clones that have expanded.

>TRBV5-4|TRBD2|-|TRBJ2-2
CASSFLPAGVNTGELFF
TGTGCCAGCAGCTTTCTCCCGGCGGGGGTAAACACCGGGGAGCTGTTTTTT
>TRBV27|-|few|TRBJ1-4
CASKGRVDEKLFF
TGTGCCAGCAAAGGCAGGGTAGATGAAAAACTGTTTTTT
>TRBV5-6|-|-|TRBJ2-2
CASSPITGELFF
TGTGCCAGCAGCCCCATCACCGGGGAGCTGTTTTTT
>TRBV2|TRBD1|-|TRBJ2-7
CASMGTGGAYEQYF
TGTGCCAGCATGGGGACAGGGGGGGCCTACGAGCAGTACTTC
>TRBV7-2|TRBD1|-|TRBJ2-7
CASSFAGTDEQYF
TGTGCCAGCAGCTTCGCCGGGACAGACGAGCAGTACTTC
>TRBV6-1|-|medium-sized|TRBJ2-2
CASRPGTPDTGELFF
TGTGCCAGCAGACCCGGGACTCCGGACACCGGGGAGCTGTTTTTT
>TRBV7-9|-|-|TRBJ1-1
CASLPVEAFF
TGTGCCAGCTTACCGGTCGAAGCTTTCTTT
>TRBV30|TRBD1|-|TRBJ2-1
CAWKEQARGIYTEQFF
TGTGCCTGGAAGGAACAGGCCAGGGGGATCTACACTGAGCAGTTCTTC
>TRBV19|TRBD2|-|TRBJ2-7
CASSAGVSYEQYF
TGTGCCAGTAGTGCGGGGGTCTCCTACGAGCAGTACTTC
>TRBV28|-|few|TRBJ2-7
CASENNYEQYF
TGTGCCAGCGAGAATAACTACGAGCAGTACTTC
>TRBV27|-|-|TRBJ2-7
CASSLIAGSYEQYF
TGTGCCAGCAGTTTGATCGCGGGGTCCTACGAGCAGTACTTC
>TRBV5-6|-|-|TRBJ1-1
CASKTEGANTEAFF
TGTGCCAGCAAAACTGAGGGAGCGAACACTGAAGCTTTCTTT
>TRBV9|TRBD1|-|TRBJ1-1
CASRGVSGGTEAFF
TGTGCCAGCAGGGGGGTCTCAGGGGGCACTGAAGCTTTCTTT
>TRBV30|TRBD1|once|TRBJ2-4
CAWSVKGALGSIQYF
TGTGCCTGGAGTGTAAAGGGGGCCCTGGGGAGCATTCAGTACTTC
>TRBV9|-|-|TRBJ1-2
CASSESTGNYGYTF
TGTGCCAGCAGCGAAAGTACAGGGAACTATGGCTACACCTTC
>TRBV4-3|-|-|TRBJ1-6
CASSQDETPDSPLHF
TGCGCCAGCAGCCAAGATGAGACACCTGATTCACCCCTCCACTTT
>TRBV19|TRBD1|-|TRBJ2-7
CASSPPGQKYEQYF
TGTGCCAGTAGCCCCCCGGGACAGAAGTACGAGCAGTACTTC
>TRBV7-3|-|-|TRBJ2-1
CASSLRGGASYNEQFF
TGTGCCAGCAGCCTAAGGGGGGGGGCATCCTACAATGAGCAGTTCTTC
>TRBV29-1|-|-|TRBJ2-5
CSVAQGAQETQYF
TGCAGCGTTGCACAGGGAGCACAAGAGACCCAGTACTTC
>TRBV7-7|-|-|TRBJ2-3
CASSLGGGRGDTQYF
TGTGCTAGCAGCTTAGGTGGAGGGCGGGGAGATACGCAGTATTTT
>TRBV14|TRBD2|-|TRBJ2-5
CASSPPLGLAGAKTQYF
TGTGCCAGCAGCCCGCCGCTCGGACTAGCGGGAGCAAAGACCCAGTACTTC
>TRBV7-9|-|-|TRBJ2-2
CASSLAAGPGELFF
TGTGCCAGCAGCTTAGCGGCAGGGCCCGGGGAGCTGTTTTTT
>TRBV5-1|TRBD1|-|TRBJ1-2
CASSLGQGAFYGYTF
TGCGCCAGCAGCTTGGGCCAGGGGGCATTCTATGGCTACACCTTC
>TRBV29-1|TRBD2|-|TRBJ2-1
CSAWTSGRMRAHNEQFF
TGCAGCGCCTGGACTAGCGGGAGGATGAGGGCCCACAATGAGCAGTTCTTC
>TRBV2|-|-|TRBJ2-5
CASFRARGETQYF
TGTGCCAGCTTCCGGGCAAGGGGAGAGACCCAGTACTTC
>TRBV7-9|-|-|TRBJ2-3
CASSFGSPDTQYF
TGTGCCAGCAGCTTCGGGAGCCCAGATACGCAGTATTTT
>TRBV11-2|TRBD1|-|TRBJ2-7
CASNRGLTYEQYF
TGTGCCAGTAACAGGGGGCTCACCTACGAGCAGTACTTC
>TRBV10-3|-|medium-sized|TRBJ2-5
CAISPAGARETQYF
TGTGCCATCAGCCCCGCGGGGGCGCGGGAGACCCAGTACTTC
>TRBV5-1|-|-|TRBJ1-3
CASSLEPVGNTIYF
TGCGCCAGCAGCTTGGAACCAGTAGGAAACACCATATATTTT
>TRBV10-3|TRBD1|once|TRBJ2-5
CAIRGDSQETQYF
TGTGCCATCAGGGGGGACAGCCAAGAGACCCAGTACTTC
>TRBV27|TRBD1|-|TRBJ1-1
CASSPFGQGMNTEAFF
TGTGCCAGCAGTCCCTTCGGACAGGGAATGAACACTGAAGCTTTCTTT
>TRBV30|-|-|TRBJ1-3
CAWKQASSGNTIYF
TGTGCCTGGAAACAGGCCAGCTCTGGAAACACCATATATTTT
>TRBV21-1|-|-|TRBJ2-5
CASQTSDTETQYF
TGTGCCAGCCAAACTAGCGATACGGAGACCCAGTACTTC